The 25 T cell receptor beta chains in this list originate from one sample, sequenced in a study of blood T cell repertoires in COVID-19. The method was immunoSEQ multiplex PCR; TCRdb's version includes in-frame clones alone and lacks a portion of them. The sample consists of 200,000 to 250,000 clones, about 80% of them appearing once. Sequenced: peripheral blood. These receptors were obtained from a woman in her 30s who had recovered from COVID-19.

On this clone: Other DNA sequences from this sample encode an identical CDR3 as well. V is TRBV4-1 and J is TRBJ1-1; unclear D gene. The V gene's germline CDR1 is MGHRA and CDR2 YSYEKL. With 1 base removed from V and 1 base from J, the gap between germline ends came to 4 bases. CDR3 length equals 13 residues. In DNA, the CDR3 is TGCGCCAGCAGCCAAGGTCAGAACACTGAAGCTTTCTTT. This codes for CASSQGQNTEAFF.

The V and J genes are TRBV19 and TRBJ2-1; 13 nucleotides align to TRBD2. CDR1 LNHDA and CDR2 SQIVND come from the germline V gene (reference sequence). This CDR3 is built from 18 residues. V lost 4 bases to trimming and J lost 3 bases; unmatched junction nucleotides: 9. CDR3 amino acids: CASSKEGLAGLYYNEQFF. For the CDR3, the DNA is TGTGCCAGTAGTAAAGAGGGACTAGCGGGACTCTACTACAATGAGCAGTTCTTC.

The V and J genes are TRBV28 and TRBJ2-4; maybe TRBD1 (5 bases). CDR1 and CDR2 (germline): MDHEN, SYDVKM. This CDR3 comprises 14 residues. V lost 5 bases to trimming and J lost 0 bases, with 8 bases between them. The CDR3 is CASSRQTAKNIQYF. Here the CDR3 DNA reads TGTGCCAGCAGTCGACAGACAGCCAAAAACATTCAGTACTTC.

The chain links TRBV28 to TRBJ1-1; the match to TRBD1 covers 8 bases. This CDR3 is built from 17 residues. V was pared by 3 bases and J by 6 bases, with 15 bases of the junction left unmatched. Per germline, CDR1 MDHEN and CDR2 SYDVKM. The CDR3 reads CASSFRTGRVWAPEAFF. The CDR3 DNA reads as TGTGCCAGCAGTTTCCGGACAGGGCGCGTGTGGGCTCCTGAAGCTTTCTTT. Full variable domain (outside the CDR3, taken from reference TRBV28 and TRBJ1-1): DVKVTQSSRYLVKRTGEKVFLECVQDMDHENMFWYRQDPGLGLRLIYFSYDVKMKEKGDIPEGYSVSREKKERFSLILESASTNQTSMYLCASSFRTGRVWAPEAFFGQGTRLTVV.

The rearrangement uses TRBV15 and TRBJ2-1; possible D gene TRBD2, 5 bases. CDR1 and CDR2 (germline): LNHNV, YYDKDF (reference sequence). Deletions cut 6 bases from V and 6 bases from J, with 9 bases between. The CDR3 has 12 residues. The chain's CDR3 is CATRGEGNEQFF. The CDR3 DNA reads as TGTGCCACCAGAGGAGAGGGCAATGAGCAGTTCTTC.

The V call is TRBV3-1 (or the pseudogene TRBV3-2), the J call TRBJ1-6; 8 bases fit TRBD1. The length of the CDR3 is 13 residues. The ends lost 4 bases at V and 8 bases at J; junction bases unmatched: 1. Germline V gene lookup returns CDR1 LGHDT and CDR2 YNNKEL (reference sequence). The CDR3 here is CASSPTGDSPLHF. The CDR3 DNA is TGTGCCAGCAGCCCGACAGGGGATTCACCCCTCCACTTT.

This clone was counted a single time. This sequence joins TRBV19 and TRBJ2-7, with a possible D match to TRBD1 (7 bases). The germline V gene encodes CDR1 LNHDA and CDR2 SQIVND (reference sequence). The CDR3 covers 13 residues. Trimming shortened V by 3 bases and J by 7 bases, and 13 bases separated the two germline ends. CDR3 residues: CASSITGAGEQYF. As DNA, the CDR3 is TGTGCCAGTAGTATCACAGGGGCGGGAGAGCAGTACTTC.

V is TRBV24-1 and J is TRBJ2-3, with D possibly matching TRBD2 (5 bases). V lost 5 bases and J 6 bases, leaving 11 bases between the germline ends. The CDR3 runs 13 residues. Per the germline V gene, CDR1 is KGHDR and CDR2 is SFDVKD. Here the CDR3 reads CATSGRGLDTQYF. The CDR3 region has the DNA TGTGCCACCAGTGGACGAGGGCTGGATACGCAGTATTTT.

This sequence joins TRBV24-1 and TRBJ2-7, with 7 nucleotides matching TRBD1. The CDR3 has 11 amino acids. The V gene's germline CDR1 is KGHDR and CDR2 SFDVKD. J was trimmed by 2 bases and V by 9 bases; bases with no gene match: 0. The CDR3 DNA sequence: TGTGCCACCGGGACAGCCTACGAGCAGTACTTC. Protein: CATGTAYEQYF.

The gene calls are TRBV2 and TRBJ1-1, with TRBD1 identical over 7 bases. The CDR3 runs 14 residues. Germline assignment: CDR1 SNHLY and CDR2 FYNNEI. J gave up 2 bases and V 11 bases, and 11 bases lay outside the gene matches. The CDR3 DNA is TGTGCCGGACGGGCGGGACAGATTAACACTGAAGCTTTCTTT. This codes for CAGRAGQINTEAFF.

The chain joins TRBV18 to TRBJ2-2; the match to TRBD1 covers 7 bases. J lost 0 bases, V lost 4 bases, and 5 bases had no gene match. Germline assignment: CDR1 KGHSH and CDR2 LQKENI. CDR3 length equals 16 residues. As DNA, the CDR3 is TGTGCCAGCTCACGAGACGGGACAGCGAACACCGGGGAGCTGTTTTTT. Encoded protein: CASSRDGTANTGELFF.

The V and J genes are TRBV6-7 and TRBJ2-7; 8 bases are shared with TRBD1. TRBV6-7 is noted as an ORF with a role that remains uncertain. V lost 8 bases, J lost 5 bases, and 5 bases stayed unmatched. The CDR3 is made up of 12 amino acids. The CDR3 is CASGQTGDEQYF. DNA of the CDR3: TGTGCCAGCGGACAGACAGGGGACGAGCAGTACTTC.

This clone has ten or more counts. Other DNA sequences from this sample encode an identical CDR3 as well. The V and J genes are TRBV2 and TRBJ1-5; possibly TRBD1 for D (5 bases). V was clipped by 6 bases and J by 0 bases, with 6 bases between them. Germline loops: CDR1 SNHLY, CDR2 FYNNEI. The CDR3 has 13 amino acids. CDR3 in amino acids: CASRGDSNQPQHF. The DNA for the CDR3 is TGTGCCAGCAGAGGGGATAGCAATCAGCCCCAGCATTTT. Filled out from reference TRBV2 and TRBJ1-5, the complete variable domain reads EPEVTQTPSHQVTQMGQEVILRCVPISNHLYFYWYRQILGQKVEFLVSFYNNEISEKSEIFDDQFSVERPDGSNFTLKIRSTKLEDSAMYFCASRGDSNQPQHFGDGTRLSIL.

The V gene is TRBV5-6, the J gene TRBJ1-5, with TRBD1 identical over 9 bases. Germline V CDR1 and CDR2: SGHDT, YYEEEE. The CDR3 runs to 16 residues. V was clipped by 2 bases and J by 6 bases; unmatched bases: 9. CDR3 coding DNA: TGTGCCAGCAGCTTTGCGGGACAGGGCTCGATTCAGCCCCAGCATTTT. Amino acids: CASSFAGQGSIQPQHF.

The CDR3 loop reads CASRPDTRGTQYF. CDR3 nucleotide sequence: TGCGCCAGCCGACCGGACACCCGAGGGACCCAGTACTTC. The V call is TRBV5-1, the J call TRBJ2-5; weak D call: TRBD1 (5 bases). The CDR3 runs to 13 residues. Germline loops: CDR1 SGHRS, CDR2 YFSETQ. The V and J ends lost 7 bases and 7 bases respectively, with 17 bases between them. Drawing the rest from reference TRBV5-1 and TRBJ2-5, the complete variable domain is KAGVTQTPRYLIKTRGQQVTLSCSPISGHRSVSWYQQTPGQGLQFLFEYFSETQRNKGNFPGRFSGRQFSNSRSEMNVSTLELGDSALYLCASRPDTRGTQYFGPGTRLLVL.

The rearrangement links TRBV27 to TRBJ1-5; no firm D call. The germline gives CDR1 MNHEY, CDR2 SMNVEV (reference sequence). The CDR3 contains 15 residues. V gave up 5 bases and J gave up 0 bases, with 11 bases separating them. CDR3 sequence: CASSPTYDSNQPQHF. In nucleotides, the CDR3 is TGTGCCAGCAGTCCTACGTACGATAGCAATCAGCCCCAGCATTTT.

This chain connects TRBV28 to TRBJ2-1; tentative D call: TRBD1 (5 bases). This CDR3 has 11 residues. Germline loops: CDR1 MDHEN, CDR2 SYDVKM. V shed 5 bases and J shed 14 bases, with 13 bases lying between them. CDR3 amino acids: CASSATRREFF. Here the CDR3 DNA reads TGTGCCAGCAGTGCGACCCGCAGGGAGTTCTTC.

The chain uses TRBV28 and TRBJ2-7, with TRBD1 matching 8 bases. The CDR3 consists of 13 residues. After removal of 6 bases from V and 4 bases from J, the junction contained 5 bases not matched to a gene. CDR1 MDHEN and CDR2 SYDVKM come from the germline V gene. The CDR3 protein is CASSLTGEYEQYF. The CDR3 region has the DNA TGTGCCAGCAGCCTGACAGGGGAATACGAGCAGTACTTC.

This chain links TRBV27 with TRBJ2-6; D is possibly TRBD1 (5 bases). The CDR3 contains 17 residues. V shed 2 bases and J shed 0 bases, with 11 bases lying between them. The germline gives CDR1 MNHEY, CDR2 SMNVEV (reference sequence). The CDR3 region has the DNA TGTGCCAGCAGTTTAGCACAGGCCGACTCTGGGGCCAACGTCCTGACTTTC. Its protein product is CASSLAQADSGANVLTF.

The rearrangement joins TRBV5-4 to TRBJ2-3, with TRBD2 identical over 8 bases. The CDR3 runs to 17 residues. V shed 2 bases and J 4 bases; nucleotides not matched to a gene: 12. The V gene's germline CDR1 is SGHNT and CDR2 YYREEE (reference sequence). The CDR3 reads CASSFKSGSLEADTQYF. The CDR3 region has the DNA TGTGCCAGCAGCTTCAAGAGCGGGAGTTTGGAGGCAGATACGCAGTATTTT.

This clone was seen once. The V and J genes are TRBV7-9 and TRBJ1-2, with 7 bases that match TRBD1. Losses at the gene ends were 1 base for V and 10 bases for J; bases not matched to a gene: 12. The CDR3 extends over 15 amino acids. CDR1 and CDR2 from the germline V gene are SEHNR and FQNEAQ (reference sequence). DNA for the CDR3: TGTGCCAGCAGCTTAGTACTCACAGGGGCCAATGACTACACCTTC. Translation gives CASSLVLTGANDYTF.

The CDR3 DNA is TGCGCCAGCAGCGGGCAAGCCTTTGGTTTCCAAGAGACCCAGTACTTC. Protein product: CASSGQAFGFQETQYF. This rearrangement joins TRBV5-1 to TRBJ2-5; D is unclear. Germline V gene data show CDR1 as SGHRS and CDR2 as YFSETQ. Trimming cost V 4 bases and J 1 base, with 17 bases left between them. The CDR3 has 16 amino acids.

There are a few counts of this clone. Other nucleotide sequences in the sample specify the same CDR3. V gene TRBV24-1 combines with J gene TRBJ2-5; tentative D call: TRBD1 (5 bases). In germline, CDR1 is KGHDR, CDR2 SFDVKD. The CDR3 extends over 15 amino acids. Trimming removed 1 base at V and 5 bases at J, with 13 bases between. The CDR3 region has the DNA TGTGCCACCAGTGATTTTAGGCAGGGTGGGGAGACCCAGTACTTC. It translates to CATSDFRQGGETQYF.

The V call is TRBV5-1, the J call TRBJ1-4, with 10 bases matching TRBD1. The CDR3 runs 15 residues. CDR1 and CDR2 (germline): SGHRS, YFSETQ. The J segment lost 8 bases and the V segment lost 3 bases, leaving 7 bases of the junction unmatched. The CDR3 here is CASSWTGGIGEKLFF. The CDR3 DNA reads as TGCGCCAGCAGCTGGACAGGGGGTATAGGCGAAAAACTGTTTTTT.

The chain joins TRBV23-1 to TRBJ2-3; TRBD1 aligns across 8 bases. TRBV23-1 is known as an ORF, though its function is uncertain. This CDR3 contains 16 residues. The ends lost 4 bases at V and 1 base at J; junction bases unmatched: 7. For the CDR3, the DNA is TGCGCCAGCAGTCGCGCGGGACAGGAAGGCACAGATACGCAGTATTTT. Encoded protein: CASSRAGQEGTDTQYF.